The source of this T cell receptor (beta chain) is a study of cytomegalovirus exposure and HLA in healthy donors. The study, taken as a whole, reports: Cytomegalovirus-associated TCR beta chains were listed, numbering roughly 150.

Comment on this clone: Its antigen is undetermined.

The V gene's germline CDR1 is ENHRY and CDR2 SYGVKD. The CDR3 has 15 residues. V shed 10 bases and J 1 base; nucleotides not matched to a gene: 9. PCR involved 60 Vbeta and 13 Jbeta primers. Authors' methods: Around 10 million shared chains were among around 80 million unique TCR beta chains counted in a later analysis. Produced via immunoSEQ multiplex PCR; TCRdb's table is partial and in-frame only. V and J calls and clone size are those listed in that table; D and trimming were worked out from the DNA. Of 180,000 or so clones listed, over 75% are singletons. V usage is TRBV10-3 and J usage is TRBJ1-1; the match to TRBD1 covers 10 bases. Sequencing input: PBMCs. The clonotype comes from a man younger than 35 in good health and CMV-seropositive. The CDR3 here is CATTGTGAENTEAFF. CDR3 bases: TGTGCCACCACCGGGACAGGGGCAGAGAACACTGAAGCTTTCTTT.